This T cell receptor (beta chain) was observed in a study of cytomegalovirus exposure and HLA in healthy donors. This PCR relied on a set of 60 Vbeta primers and 13 Jbeta primers. Repertoires were generated with immunoSEQ multiplex PCR, while TCRdb's copy carries only in-frame clones and drops some. The sample records 150,000 to 200,000 clones, about 79% being singletons. The CDR3 has 15 amino acids. Trimming at V came to 2 bases and at J to 8 bases, leaving 10 bases not matched to a gene. Per the germline V gene, CDR1 is SGHRS and CDR2 is YFSETQ. Source material: PBMCs. The clonotype was recovered from a woman between 45 and 65 years old in good health and CMV-seronegative. The gene calls are TRBV5-1 and TRBJ2-1; 7 bases are a match to TRBD1. Here the CDR3 reads CASSFPTGILDEQFF. Written as DNA, the CDR3 is TGCGCCAGCAGCTTTCCGACAGGGATCCTGGATGAGCAGTTCTTC.